The present entry profiles one T cell receptor beta chain with its context. As processed by the authors: Estimated nucleated cell counts came from reference gene primer amplification. Clones were sequenced by immunoSEQ multiplex PCR, and TCRdb holds only the in-frame ones, with some missing. D and trimming were read from the DNA, whereas the V and J calls and clone size are those reported in that table. Altogether nearly 55,000 clones are present, around 72% being singletons, with the ten largest covering more than 12%. This sample was included in a study of blood T cell repertoires in COVID-19. Study-wide background: Spain, Italy and the United States supplied samples that represented acute and convalescent COVID-19. Nucleic acid was either cDNA or gDNA, and it came from T cells, B-cell-depleted T cells, or PBMCs.

The length of the CDR3 is 14 residues. Between the trimmed V and J ends, which lost 0 bases and 7 bases, there was a span of 10 bases. In germline, CDR1 is GTSNPN, CDR2 SVGIG (reference sequence). This TCR was recovered from a human donor with active or convalescent COVID-19. The donor label of this sample is uncertain. The rearrangement links TRBV30 to TRBJ1-6, with no clear D. Sequencing input: peripheral blood. Written as DNA, the CDR3 is TGTGCCTGGAGTGTAGACAAAAAGAATTCACCCCTCCACTTT. This gives the protein CAWSVDKKNSPLHF.